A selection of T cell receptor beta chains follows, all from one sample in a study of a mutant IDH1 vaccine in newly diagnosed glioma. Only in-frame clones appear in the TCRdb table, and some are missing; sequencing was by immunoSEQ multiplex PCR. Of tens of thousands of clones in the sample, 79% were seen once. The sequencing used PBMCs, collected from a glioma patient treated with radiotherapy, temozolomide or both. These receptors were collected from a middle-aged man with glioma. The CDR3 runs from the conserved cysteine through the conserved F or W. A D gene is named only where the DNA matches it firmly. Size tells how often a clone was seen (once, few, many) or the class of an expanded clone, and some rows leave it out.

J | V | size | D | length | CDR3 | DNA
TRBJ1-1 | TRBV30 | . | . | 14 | CAWSFGPRLAEAFF | TGTGCCTGGAGTTTCGGGCCTCGGTTGGCTGAAGCTTTCTTT
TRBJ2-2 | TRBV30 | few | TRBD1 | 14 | CAWRLTGGTGELFF | TGTGCCTGGAGGCTAACAGGGGGCACCGGGGAGCTGTTTTTT
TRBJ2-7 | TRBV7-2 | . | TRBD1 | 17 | CASSRTTRRDRGYEQYF | TGTGCCAGCAGCCGCACAACCCGCCGGGACAGGGGCTACGAGCAGTACTTC
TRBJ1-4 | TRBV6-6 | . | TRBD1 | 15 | CASSSRTGPNEKLFF | TGTGCCAGCAGTTCCCGGACAGGACCAAATGAAAAACTGTTTTTT
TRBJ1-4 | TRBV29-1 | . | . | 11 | CSVGGGEKLFF | TGCAGCGTGGGGGGTGGAGAAAAACTGTTTTTT
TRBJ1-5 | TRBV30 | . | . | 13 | CAWSFKGDQPQHF | TGTGCCTGGAGTTTTAAGGGAGATCAGCCCCAGCATTTT
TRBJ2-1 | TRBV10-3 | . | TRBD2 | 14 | CAIREGLAGNEQFF | TGTGCCATCAGAGAAGGACTAGCGGGGAATGAGCAGTTCTTC
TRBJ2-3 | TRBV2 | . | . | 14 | CASRGQGFPDTQYF | TGTGCCAGCAGAGGGCAGGGGTTCCCAGATACGCAGTATTTT
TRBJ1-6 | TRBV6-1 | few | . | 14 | CASRRVSYNSPLHF | TGTGCCAGCAGAAGGGTCTCCTATAATTCACCCCTCCACTTT
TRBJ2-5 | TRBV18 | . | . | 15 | CASSLDAGFVKTQYF | TGTGCCAGCTCACTTGACGCAGGGTTCGTAAAGACCCAGTACTTC
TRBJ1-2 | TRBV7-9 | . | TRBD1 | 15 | CASSRQGAKGYGYTF | TGTGCCAGCAGTCGACAGGGGGCAAAGGGCTATGGCTACACCTTC
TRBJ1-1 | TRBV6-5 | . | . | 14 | CASSSPAGGTEAFF | TGTGCCAGCAGTAGCCCGGCGGGCGGAACTGAAGCTTTCTTT
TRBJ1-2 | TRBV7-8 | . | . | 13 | CASSLAGDYGYTF | TGTGCCAGCAGCTTAGCGGGGGATTATGGCTACACCTTC
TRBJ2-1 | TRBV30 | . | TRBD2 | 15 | CAGAKAGATYNEQFF | TGTGCCGGGGCTAAAGCGGGGGCCACCTACAATGAGCAGTTCTTC
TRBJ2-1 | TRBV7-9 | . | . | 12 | CASSPRDNEQFF | TGTGCCAGCAGCCCGAGGGACAATGAGCAGTTCTTC
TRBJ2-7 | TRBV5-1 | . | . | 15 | CASSLEGWGSYEQYF | TGCGCCAGCAGCCTCGAGGGGTGGGGCTCCTACGAGCAGTACTTC
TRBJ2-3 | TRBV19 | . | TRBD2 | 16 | CASSILGSGGTDTQYF | TGTGCCAGTAGTATCTTAGGTAGCGGGGGCACAGATACGCAGTATTTT
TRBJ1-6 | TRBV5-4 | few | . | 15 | CASSFEGRAGSPLHF | TGTGCCAGCAGCTTTGAGGGGCGCGCGGGGTCACCCCTCCACTTT